This T cell receptor (beta chain) was identified during a study of cytomegalovirus exposure and HLA in healthy donors. Study observations and caveats: An apparent linkage of common viral pathogens to several of the most significant clusters emerged in a later analysis.

There are 15 residues in the CDR3. CDR1 and CDR2 from the germline V gene are SNHLY and FYNNEI. V lost 2 bases to trimming and J lost 9 bases; unmatched junction nucleotides: 7. This clone was found once. Its cognate antigen is unknown. 60 Vbeta and 13 Jbeta primers were used in PCR. Profiling relied on immunoSEQ multiplex PCR, and the TCRdb table lists in-frame clones only, not all of them. The table has roughly 180,000 clones, approximately 81% seen once. This sequence joins TRBV2 and TRBJ2-1; TRBD1 matches at 10 bases. The TCR sequence derives from a male donor in good health and CMV-seronegative. Sequenced material: PBMCs. CDR3 region: CASSEPGQGSGEQFF. CDR3 bases: TGTGCCAGCAGTGAACCGGGACAGGGGTCGGGTGAGCAGTTCTTC.